The rows below give T cell receptor beta chains drawn from one sample of a study of patients and donors after allogeneic stem cell transplantation. Each CDR3 protein is one row after TCRdb ran MiXCR on the RT-PCR reads. Among more than 850,000 distinct CDR3 sequences listed, approximately 18% were seen once. Source material: blood, either unsorted or a sorted T cell fraction (not recorded which). The receptors here all came from a human donor who was either an allogeneic HSCT recipient or a stem cell or donor lymphocyte infusion donor (not recorded which). It is not recorded whose cells these are; they may come from a transplant donor. CDR3s include the opening cysteine and the closing phenylalanine or tryptophan. The D gene is left open where the match is weak. The size field is filled for only some rows; it gives once, few, many or a size class.

len,d_gene,abundance,j_gene,v_gene,CDR3nt,CDR3aa
14,.,few,TRBJ1-2,TRBV21-1,TGTGCCAGCAGCAAATCAAAATGCGACAGTGGCTACACCTTC,CASSKSKCDSGYTF
14,TRBD2,many,TRBJ2-7,TRBV4-1,TGCGCCAGCTCCCCGGGGGGGCTTGCCTACGAGCAGTACTTC,CASSPGGLAYEQYF
16,TRBD2,few,TRBJ2-3,TRBV12-3/TRBV12-4,TGTGCCAGCGGGACTAGCGGGGGCCCTAGCACAGATACGCAGTATTTT,CASGTSGGPSTDTQYF
16,.,few,TRBJ1-1,TRBV7-3,TGTGCCAGCAGCTTAGGCGAAGCCAGGGCGAACACTGAAGCTTTCTTT,CASSLGEARANTEAFF
13,.,.,TRBJ1-2,TRBV30,TGTGCCTGGAACCCGACATTAGGGGATGGCTACACCTTC,CAWNPTLGDGYTF
16,.,few,TRBJ2-1,TRBV9,TGTGCCAGCAGCGTAGGAGGACTAATGGCCCTCCGAGAGCAGTTCTTC,CASSVGGLMALREQFF
13,.,few,TRBJ2-5,TRBV9,TGTGCCAGCAGCGATGGGAACAAAGAGACCCAGTACTTC,CASSDGNKETQYF
13,.,.,TRBJ1-1,TRBV20-1,TGCAGTGCTAGTTACGGAGCAATCACTGAAGCTTTCTTT,CSASYGAITEAFF
17,TRBD2,.,TRBJ2-7,TRBV5-1,TGCGCCAGCAGCTTGGGGACTAGCGGGAGTGGGCTCCACGAGCAGTACTTC,CASSLGTSGSGLHEQYF
12,.,few,TRBJ1-1,TRBV20-1,TGCAGTGCTAGCGTGGGTAGCGCTGAAGCTTTCTTT,CSASVGSAEAFF
16,TRBD2,few,TRBJ2-1,TRBV28,TGTGCCAGCAGTTCCCCGTCGGGGGGGATTTACAATGAGCAGTTCTTC,CASSSPSGGIYNEQFF
15,TRBD2,.,TRBJ2-1,TRBV19,TGTGCCAGTAGTATTGTAGCGGGCCTCTACAATGAGCAGTTCTTC,CASSIVAGLYNEQFF
15,.,.,TRBJ1-5,TRBV24-1,TGTGCCACCAGTGATCCTACAGGGAGGGATCAGCCCCAGCATTTT,CATSDPTGRDQPQHF
14,.,.,TRBJ1-2,TRBV20-1,TGCAGTGCTACGACGCCTCCCTCTAACTATGGCTACACCTTC,CSATTPPSNYGYTF
14,.,few,TRBJ1-2,TRBV2,TGTGCCAGTAGGGACCAATTGAGGCCCTATGGCTACACCTTC,CASRDQLRPYGYTF
13,.,few,TRBJ2-1,TRBV24-1,TGTGCCACCAGGGGACATCGAGTCGATGAGCAGTTCTTC,CATRGHRVDEQFF
12,.,.,TRBJ2-3,TRBV5-1,TGCGCCAGCAGCTTGGCCGACAATACGCAGTATTTT,CASSLADNTQYF
15,TRBD1,.,TRBJ2-2,TRBV2,TGTGCCAGCGGGGGACAGGGAGGAGACACCGGGGAGCTGTTTTTT,CASGGQGGDTGELFF
13,TRBD1,.,TRBJ1-2,TRBV19,TGTGCCAGTAGTCTGCAGGGTACAGGGGGGAACACCTTC,CASSLQGTGGNTF
14,TRBD2,.,TRBJ2-3,TRBV27,TGTGCCAGCAGTTGGACTAGCGGGGGAGATACGCAGTATTTT,CASSWTSGGDTQYF
15,.,.,TRBJ1-4,TRBV11-1,TGTGCCAGCAGCTCCTGGACGACACAGGATGAAAAACTGTTTTTT,CASSSWTTQDEKLFF
14,.,.,TRBJ2-7,TRBV5-1,TGCGCCAGCAGCAGCCCCTCAGGGGACTACGAGCAGTACTTC,CASSSPSGDYEQYF
18,.,few,TRBJ1-1,TRBV20-1,TGCAGTGCTAGCTTTTTCAGGGTCGCCCGTCCTGTGGGGACTGAAGCTTTCTTT,CSASFFRVARPVGTEAFF
16,.,many,TRBJ1-1,TRBV12-3/TRBV12-4,TGTGCCAGCAGTCTCACCCTGTCGTTCTCGACCGCACAAGCTTTCTTT,CASSLTLSFSTAQAFF
14,TRBD1,.,TRBJ1-5,TRBV19,TGTGCCACCACAGGGGCTTGGGGCAATCAGCCCCAGCATTTT,CATTGAWGNQPQHF
16,TRBD2,.,TRBJ2-1,TRBV20-1,TGCAGTGCTAGAGATACCCAGCGGGAGATCCACAATGAGCAGTTCTTC,CSARDTQREIHNEQFF
19,TRBD2,few,TRBJ2-4,TRBV12-3/TRBV12-4,TGTGCCAGCAGTCCCTCTGGACTAGCGGGAGGGCTAGCCAAAAACATTCAGTACTTC,CASSPSGLAGGLAKNIQYF
16,TRBD1,few,TRBJ1-2,TRBV7-2,TGTGCCAGCAGCGCAGGAACCGACAGGGGAGGCTATGGCTACACCTTC,CASSAGTDRGGYGYTF
13,.,.,TRBJ2-2,TRBV30,TGTGCCTGGAGTGAGGGTTACACCGGGGAGCTGTTTTTT,CAWSEGYTGELFF